The T cell receptor (beta chain) under discussion was sequenced for a study of T cell changes during pregnancy in multiple sclerosis. The CDR3 is 16 amino acids. Losses at the gene ends were 2 bases for V and 1 base for J; bases not matched to a gene: 8. CDR1 and CDR2 from the germline V gene are GTSNPN and SVGIG (reference sequence). Only in-frame clones appear in the TCRdb table, and some are missing; sequencing was by immunoSEQ multiplex PCR. The table shows 36,000 or so clones, with 85% to 90% occurring only once. This clone was detected a few times. The TCR sequence derives from a female donor with multiple sclerosis, enrolled in a pregnancy study. The chain couples TRBV30 to TRBJ1-5, with TRBD1 identical over 7 bases. This material consisted of CD4+ T cells from peripheral blood mononuclear cells, taken in the first trimester of pregnancy. The CDR3 loop is CAWSPETGRSNQPQHF. The CDR3 DNA follows: TGTGCCTGGAGTCCCGAGACAGGGAGGAGCAATCAGCCCCAGCATTTT.